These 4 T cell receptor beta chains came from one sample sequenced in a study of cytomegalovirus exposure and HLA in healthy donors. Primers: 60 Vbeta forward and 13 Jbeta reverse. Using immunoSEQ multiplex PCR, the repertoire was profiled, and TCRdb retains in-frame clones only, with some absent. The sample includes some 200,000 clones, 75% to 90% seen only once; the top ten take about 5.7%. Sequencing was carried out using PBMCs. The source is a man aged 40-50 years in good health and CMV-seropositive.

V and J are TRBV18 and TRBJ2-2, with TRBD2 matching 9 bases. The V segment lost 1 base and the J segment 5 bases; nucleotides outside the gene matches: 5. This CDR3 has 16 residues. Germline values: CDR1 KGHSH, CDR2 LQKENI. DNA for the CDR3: TGTGCCAGCTCACCACTGGTAGCGGGGGAGACCGGGGAGCTGTTTTTT. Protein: CASSPLVAGETGELFF.

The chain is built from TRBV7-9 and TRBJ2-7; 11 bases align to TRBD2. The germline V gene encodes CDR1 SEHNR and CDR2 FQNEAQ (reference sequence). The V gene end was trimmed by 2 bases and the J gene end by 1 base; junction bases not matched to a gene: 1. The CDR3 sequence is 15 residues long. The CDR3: CASSLPSGGSYEQYF. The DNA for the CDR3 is TGTGCCAGCAGCTTACCTAGCGGGGGGTCCTACGAGCAGTACTTC.

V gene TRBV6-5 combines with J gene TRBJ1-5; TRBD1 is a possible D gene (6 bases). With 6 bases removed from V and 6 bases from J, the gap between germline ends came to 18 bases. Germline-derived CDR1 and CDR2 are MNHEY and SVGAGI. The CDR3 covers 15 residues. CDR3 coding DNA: TGTGCCAGCAGAGCCTCCAGGGGAAGGGGTCAGCCCCAGCATTTT. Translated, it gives CASRASRGRGQPQHF.

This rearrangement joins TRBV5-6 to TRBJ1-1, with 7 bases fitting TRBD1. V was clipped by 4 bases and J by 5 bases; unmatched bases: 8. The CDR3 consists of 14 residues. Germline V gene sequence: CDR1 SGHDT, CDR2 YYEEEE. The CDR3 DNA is TGTGCCAGCAGCCCGACAGGGCGGATTACTGAAGCTTTCTTT. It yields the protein CASSPTGRITEAFF. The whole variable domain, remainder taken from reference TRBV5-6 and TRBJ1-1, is DAGVTQSPTHLIKTRGQQVTLRCSPKSGHDTVSWYQQALGQGPQFIFQYYEEEERQRGNFPDRFSGHQFPNYSSELNVNALLLGDSALYLCASSPTGRITEAFFGQGTRLTVV.